A selection of T cell receptor beta chains follows, all from one sample in a study of a mutant IDH1 vaccine in newly diagnosed glioma. Profiling relied on immunoSEQ multiplex PCR, and the TCRdb table lists in-frame clones only, not all of them. This sample yields 40,000 to 50,000 clones, of which roughly 82% are seen a single time; under 20% belongs to the top ten. These receptors lack a known antigen. The input for sequencing was PBMCs, taken from a glioma patient whose treatment included an IDH1 peptide vaccine. These receptor sequences come from a man between 18 and 35 years old with glioma. Some clones in this sample may be carry-over from other donors' samples. CDR3s include the opening cysteine and the closing phenylalanine or tryptophan. Fields, in order: D gene, J gene, clone size, V gene, CDR3 protein, CDR3 DNA. D genes are given only for firm matches. Size is omitted from some rows. Given values are once, few, many or a class for expanded clones.

NA,TRBJ2-6,once,TRBV10-3,CAISQGSGANVLTF,TGTGCCATCAGTCAGGGTTCTGGGGCCAACGTCCTGACTTTC
NA,TRBJ1-6,NA,TRBV2,CASSPSTVFGSPLHF,TGTGCCAGCAGTCCTTCGACGGTCTTCGGTTCACCCCTCCACTTT
NA,TRBJ1-1,once,TRBV5-6,CAHTRALRAFF,TGTGCCCACACTAGGGCCTTAAGGGCTTTCTTT
TRBD1,TRBJ2-7,NA,TRBV27,CASSPTGARYEQYF,TGTGCCAGCAGTCCTACAGGGGCGCGGTACGAGCAGTACTTC
NA,TRBJ2-2,NA,TRBV5-1,CASSPVSGGTGELFF,TGCGCCAGCAGCCCCGTAAGTGGCGGGACCGGGGAGCTGTTTTTT
TRBD1,TRBJ1-1,few,TRBV19,CASSIGQGANTEAFF,TGTGCCAGTAGTATAGGACAGGGGGCGAACACTGAAGCTTTCTTT
NA,TRBJ1-4,NA,TRBV5-1,CASSPGHVTNEKLFF,TGCGCCAGCAGCCCGGGACACGTAACTAATGAAAAACTGTTTTTT
NA,TRBJ1-5,NA,TRBV7-2,CASSTTGGQPQHF,TGTGCCAGCAGTACGACAGGAGGTCAGCCCCAGCATTTT
NA,TRBJ1-2,NA,TRBV7-3,CASSSGASNYGYTF,TGTGCCAGCAGCTCTGGGGCTAGCAACTATGGCTACACCTTC
NA,TRBJ1-1,NA,TRBV29-1,CSVAPIEGSGAFF,TGCAGCGTTGCTCCTATCGAAGGCTCGGGAGCTTTCTTT